Listed here are 5 T cell receptor beta chains from one sample, sequenced in a study of siplizumab effects on memory and regulatory T cells. Data came from immunoSEQ multiplex PCR; TCRdb stores just in-frame clones and leaves some out. The sample contains some 120,000 clones, approximately 94% of which appear only once. Material: non-Treg CD4+ T cells sorted from blood. Every receptor here comes from a human donor in good health.

The chain recombines TRBV19 with TRBJ2-5; no clear D gene. Germline lookup yields CDR1 LNHDA and CDR2 SQIVND (reference sequence). V was trimmed by 4 bases and J by 2 bases, leaving 11 bases between them. This CDR3 has 14 residues. The CDR3 coding sequence is TGTGCCAGTAGTAGCGTAGCAGCACAAGAGACCCAGTACTTC. As protein: CASSSVAAQETQYF.

The chain combines TRBV15 with TRBJ1-5; TRBD1 might be the D (6 bases). The V gene's germline CDR1 is LNHNV and CDR2 YYDKDF (reference sequence). V was shortened by 0 bases and J by 0 bases, with 21 bases between the two germline ends. The CDR3 spans 20 residues. The CDR3 coding sequence is TGTGCCACCAGCAGAGACCACTCCGGGACAAGTCCTTATAGCAATCAGCCCCAGCATTTT. It is translated as CATSRDHSGTSPYSNQPQHF.

The count of this clone is one. The genes are TRBV11-1 and TRBJ2-7, with a possible D match to TRBD2 (5 bases). CDR1 and CDR2 (germline): SGHAT, FQDESV (reference sequence). CDR3 length equals 14 residues. V lost 5 bases to trimming and J lost 1 base, with 12 bases between them. The CDR3: CASSRVAGSYEQYF. The DNA for the CDR3 is TGTGCCAGCAGCCGGGTGGCGGGTTCCTACGAGCAGTACTTC. The whole variable domain, remainder taken from reference TRBV11-1 and TRBJ2-7, is EAEVAQSPRYKITEKSQAVAFWCDPISGHATLYWYRQILGQGPELLVQFQDESVVDDSQLPKDRFSAERLKGVDSTLKIQPAELGDSAMYLCASSRVAGSYEQYFGPGTRLTVT.

This clone has just one count. The chain recombines TRBV7-9 with TRBJ2-7; TRBD1 agrees at 10 bases. V dropped 1 base and J dropped 4; count of bases not matched to a gene: 10. This CDR3 has 17 amino acids. Germline CDR1 reads SEHNR; CDR2 reads FQNEAQ (reference sequence). CDR3 region: CASSLGLPSDRGYEQYF. CDR3 coding DNA: TGTGCCAGCAGCTTAGGGCTTCCGTCGGACAGGGGGTACGAGCAGTACTTC.

The chain employs TRBV6-5 and TRBJ1-1; D gene ambiguous. The CDR3 runs to 13 residues. Germline V gives CDR1 MNHEY, CDR2 SVGAGI. V lost 3 bases and J 0 bases, leaving 5 bases between the germline ends. DNA of the CDR3: TGTGCCAGCAGTTATGAACTGAACACTGAAGCTTTCTTT. This codes for CASSYELNTEAFF.